A selection of T cell receptor beta chains follows, all from one sample in a study of blood T cell repertoires in COVID-19. The table came from immunoSEQ multiplex PCR; TCRdb's copy has only in-frame clones and leaves some out. Of about 330,000 clones listed, around 84% are singletons. Specimen: PBMCs or T cells enriched from blood (not recorded which). These receptors originate from a woman between 18 and 29 years old who had recovered from COVID-19. CDR3s include the opening cysteine and the closing phenylalanine or tryptophan. Each record gives: V gene, clone size, D gene, J gene, CDR3 protein, CDR3 DNA. The D gene is left open where the match is weak. Rows may omit the clone size; those that give it use once, few, many or a size class.

v_call: TRBV18
clone_size: .
d_call: TRBD1
j_call: TRBJ1-5
cdr3_aa: CASSRDRGPNQPQHF
cdr3_nt: TGTGCCAGCTCACGAGACAGGGGGCCCAATCAGCCCCAGCATTTT

v_call: TRBV2
clone_size: many
d_call: TRBD1
j_call: TRBJ2-1
cdr3_aa: CASNVGQSSYNEQFF
cdr3_nt: TGTGCCAGCAATGTGGGACAGAGCTCCTACAATGAGCAGTTCTTC

v_call: TRBV15
clone_size: .
d_call: .
j_call: TRBJ1-4
cdr3_aa: CATSTSTGLWEKLFF
cdr3_nt: TGTGCCACCAGCACCTCAACCGGGTTGTGGGAAAAACTGTTTTTT

v_call: TRBV4-1
clone_size: .
d_call: .
j_call: TRBJ1-2
cdr3_aa: CASSQRDGNNYGYTF
cdr3_nt: TGCGCCAGCAGCCAACGTGACGGGAATAACTATGGCTACACCTTC

v_call: TRBV6-1
clone_size: .
d_call: TRBD1
j_call: TRBJ1-6
cdr3_aa: CASREPIQGMVGSPLHF
cdr3_nt: TGTGCCAGCAGAGAACCCATACAGGGGATGGTGGGATCACCCCTCCACTTT

v_call: TRBV29-1
clone_size: .
d_call: .
j_call: TRBJ1-1
cdr3_aa: CSVDPREKAFF
cdr3_nt: TGCAGCGTTGACCCCAGGGAAAAAGCTTTCTTT

v_call: TRBV6-1
clone_size: .
d_call: TRBD2
j_call: TRBJ2-2
cdr3_aa: CASSAAAGVNTGELFF
cdr3_nt: TGTGCCAGCAGTGCGGCAGCGGGGGTAAACACCGGGGAGCTGTTTTTT

v_call: TRBV7-8
clone_size: .
d_call: .
j_call: TRBJ2-1
cdr3_aa: CASSLVASVVRSDEQFF
cdr3_nt: TGTGCCAGCAGCTTAGTAGCGTCAGTTGTGAGAAGCGATGAGCAGTTCTTC

v_call: TRBV18
clone_size: once
d_call: .
j_call: TRBJ1-2
cdr3_aa: CASSPLFGAGGALYGYTF
cdr3_nt: TGTGCCAGCTCACCACTGTTCGGGGCGGGCGGGGCCCTATATGGCTACACCTTC

v_call: TRBV5-8
clone_size: .
d_call: .
j_call: TRBJ1-4
cdr3_aa: CASSSGDQATNEKLFF
cdr3_nt: TGTGCCAGCAGCTCCGGGGATCAGGCAACTAATGAAAAACTGTTTTTT

v_call: TRBV9
clone_size: once
d_call: TRBD2
j_call: TRBJ2-3
cdr3_aa: CASSVGASGRTDTQYF
cdr3_nt: TGTGCCAGCAGCGTAGGAGCTAGCGGGAGGACAGATACGCAGTATTTT

v_call: TRBV28
clone_size: .
d_call: .
j_call: TRBJ1-4
cdr3_aa: CASTVQGEKLFF
cdr3_nt: TGTGCCAGCACCGTTCAGGGTGAAAAACTGTTTTTT

v_call: TRBV12-3/TRBV12-4
clone_size: .
d_call: .
j_call: TRBJ1-1
cdr3_aa: CASSTLGDTEAFF
cdr3_nt: TGTGCCAGCTCAACCCTCGGGGACACTGAAGCTTTCTTT

v_call: TRBV7-8
clone_size: once
d_call: TRBD1
j_call: TRBJ2-7
cdr3_aa: CASSLQGAVEQYF
cdr3_nt: TGTGCCAGCAGCTTACAGGGGGCGGTCGAGCAGTACTTC

v_call: TRBV30
clone_size: .
d_call: .
j_call: TRBJ1-1
cdr3_aa: CAQGLNTEAFF
cdr3_nt: TGTGCTCAGGGTTTGAACACTGAAGCTTTCTTT

v_call: TRBV6-1
clone_size: .
d_call: .
j_call: TRBJ1-5
cdr3_aa: CASSEHSNQPQHF
cdr3_nt: TGTGCCAGCAGTGAACATAGCAATCAGCCCCAGCATTTT

v_call: TRBV2
clone_size: .
d_call: TRBD2
j_call: TRBJ2-3
cdr3_aa: CASSFSGGVPDTQYF
cdr3_nt: TGTGCCAGCAGTTTTAGCGGGGGAGTCCCAGATACGCAGTATTTT

v_call: TRBV10-3
clone_size: .
d_call: .
j_call: TRBJ2-5
cdr3_aa: CAISESSGRETQYF
cdr3_nt: TGTGCCATCAGTGAGTCGAGCGGTAGAGAGACCCAGTACTTC

v_call: TRBV27
clone_size: once
d_call: .
j_call: TRBJ2-7
cdr3_aa: CALHTRVLVYEQYF
cdr3_nt: TGTGCCTTACACACTAGGGTCTTAGTCTACGAGCAGTACTTC

v_call: TRBV18
clone_size: .
d_call: TRBD1
j_call: TRBJ2-1
cdr3_aa: CASSPLGQGPTYNEQFF
cdr3_nt: TGTGCCAGCTCACCCCTCGGACAGGGCCCCACCTACAATGAGCAGTTCTTC

v_call: TRBV2
clone_size: .
d_call: .
j_call: TRBJ2-3
cdr3_aa: CASMELGDTQYF
cdr3_nt: TGTGCCAGCATGGAGTTAGGAGATACGCAGTATTTT

v_call: TRBV7-3
clone_size: .
d_call: TRBD1
j_call: TRBJ2-2
cdr3_aa: CASSLQPGTGGFTGELFF
cdr3_nt: TGTGCCAGCAGCCTACAACCCGGGACAGGGGGGTTCACCGGGGAGCTGTTTTTT

v_call: TRBV7-2
clone_size: .
d_call: TRBD1
j_call: TRBJ2-7
cdr3_aa: CASSRRDRFRHEQYF
cdr3_nt: TGTGCCAGCAGCCGCCGGGACAGGTTCCGGCACGAGCAGTACTTC

v_call: TRBV3-1/TRBV3-2
clone_size: .
d_call: .
j_call: TRBJ1-2
cdr3_aa: CASSQGGGMRDYGYTF
cdr3_nt: TGTGCCAGCAGCCAAGGGGGGGGGATGCGGGACTATGGCTACACCTTC

v_call: TRBV5-4
clone_size: once
d_call: .
j_call: TRBJ1-2
cdr3_aa: CASSLEPGNGYTF
cdr3_nt: TGTGCCAGCAGCTTGGAGCCCGGGAATGGCTACACCTTC

v_call: TRBV7-8
clone_size: once
d_call: .
j_call: TRBJ1-3
cdr3_aa: CASSSGRSGNTIYF
cdr3_nt: TGTGCCAGCAGCTCAGGGCGCTCTGGAAACACCATATATTTT

v_call: TRBV30
clone_size: .
d_call: .
j_call: TRBJ1-1
cdr3_aa: CARRTQIDVTEAFF
cdr3_nt: TGTGCCCGCCGAACACAGATCGATGTAACTGAAGCTTTCTTT

v_call: TRBV14
clone_size: .
d_call: TRBD1
j_call: TRBJ2-5
cdr3_aa: CASSQTGVGETQYF
cdr3_nt: TGTGCCAGCAGCCAGACAGGGGTGGGAGAGACCCAGTACTTC

v_call: TRBV11-2
clone_size: .
d_call: .
j_call: TRBJ1-6
cdr3_aa: CASSSWGRENSPLHF
cdr3_nt: TGTGCCAGCAGCTCGTGGGGCAGGGAAAATTCACCCCTCCACTTT